A selection of T cell receptor beta chains follows, all from one sample in a study of blood T cell repertoires in COVID-19. The table came from immunoSEQ multiplex PCR; TCRdb's copy has only in-frame clones and leaves some out. The sample contains 170,000 or so clones, around 83% of which appear only once. Material for sequencing was PBMCs or T cells enriched from blood (not recorded which). These receptors originate from a man aged 40-49 years who had recovered from COVID-19. CDR3s include the opening cysteine and the closing phenylalanine or tryptophan. The order of the fields is clone size, J gene, V gene, D gene, CDR3 DNA, CDR3 protein. A D gene is named only where the DNA matches it firmly. Not every row has a clone size; where given, it reads once, few, many or a size class.

- | TRBJ2-1 | TRBV28 | TRBD1 | TGTGCCAGCATTTGGGGGACAGGGGGACTCCCTCTCAATGAGCAGTTCTTC | CASIWGTGGLPLNEQFF
- | TRBJ1-1 | TRBV27 | - | TGTGCCAGCAGGACACTGCGGGTGAACACTGAAGCTTTCTTT | CASRTLRVNTEAFF
- | TRBJ2-6 | TRBV18 | - | TGTGCCAGCTCACCGGAGGCAGGGGTGTCTGGGGCCAACGTCCTGACTTTC | CASSPEAGVSGANVLTF
- | TRBJ2-2 | TRBV27 | - | TGTGCCAGCAGTAAGCCGGGACATAACACCGGGGAGCTGTTTTTT | CASSKPGHNTGELFF
- | TRBJ2-5 | TRBV9 | TRBD1 | TGTGCCAGCAGTAGACAGGGGGCAGAGACCCAGTACTTC | CASSRQGAETQYF
- | TRBJ1-4 | TRBV5-1 | TRBD1 | TGCGCCAGCAGCTTAATAACAGGGGGGGCTAATGAAAAACTGTTTTTT | CASSLITGGANEKLFF
- | TRBJ2-7 | TRBV5-8 | TRBD2 | TGTGCCAGCAGCCCGGAGAGGCGGGGGGGCCGGAACGAGCAGTACTTC | CASSPERRGGRNEQYF
- | TRBJ1-3 | TRBV2 | TRBD1 | TGTGCCAGCAGTGAAGGACAGGGTAACTCTGGAAACACCATATATTTT | CASSEGQGNSGNTIYF
- | TRBJ1-6 | TRBV15 | - | TGTGCCACCAGCAGAGATCTCCCGTCAGGGAACAATTCACCCCTCCACTTT | CATSRDLPSGNNSPLHF
- | TRBJ2-2 | TRBV27 | - | TGTGCCAGCAGTTCCCTCGCCCCCGGGACACATAACACCGGGGAGCTGTTTTTT | CASSSLAPGTHNTGELFF
- | TRBJ2-7 | TRBV11-3 | - | TGTGCCAGCAGCTTAGGAGGGAACTCCTACGAGCAGTACTTC | CASSLGGNSYEQYF
- | TRBJ1-4 | TRBV24-1 | TRBD1 | TGTGCCACCAGTGATGGGATGACAGGGTCAGGCGAAAAACTGTTTTTT | CATSDGMTGSGEKLFF
- | TRBJ1-3 | TRBV7-8 | TRBD1 | TGTGCCAGCAGCCCCTGGGACAGGGGCACTGGAAACACCATATATTTT | CASSPWDRGTGNTIYF
- | TRBJ2-6 | TRBV9 | - | TGTGCCAGCAGCCCCCGGACAGAGACGAACGTCCTGACTTTC | CASSPRTETNVLTF
- | TRBJ1-1 | TRBV7-9 | TRBD1 | TGTGCCAGCAGCGGGCCGGGACAGGGGCCGACTGAAGCTTTCTTT | CASSGPGQGPTEAFF
- | TRBJ1-1 | TRBV6-5 | TRBD1 | TGTGCCAGCAGGCCACAGGGGGCGAACACTGAAGCTTTCTTT | CASRPQGANTEAFF
few | TRBJ2-7 | TRBV14 | - | TGTGCCAGCAGCCAAGGAGTCGCGGAGGGCTACGAGCAGTACTTC | CASSQGVAEGYEQYF
- | TRBJ1-2 | TRBV9 | - | TGTGCCAGCAGCGTTGATCACCGGGGGGAGGGCTACACCTTC | CASSVDHRGEGYTF
- | TRBJ2-1 | TRBV24-1 | TRBD2 | TGTGCCACCAGTGATAACAGCGGGAGGGTCAATGAGCAGTTCTTC | CATSDNSGRVNEQFF
- | TRBJ1-5 | TRBV19 | - | TGTGCCAGTACTGTCGGCAATCAGCCCCAGCATTTT | CASTVGNQPQHF
- | TRBJ2-7 | TRBV28 | TRBD2 | TGTGCCAGCAGTCTCCCGGGGCGGGGGATTTCCGAGCAGTACTTC | CASSLPGRGISEQYF
- | TRBJ1-1 | TRBV2 | TRBD1 | TGTGCCAGCAATTTAGGACAGGGGGCTGAAGCTTTCTTT | CASNLGQGAEAFF
- | TRBJ1-1 | TRBV28 | TRBD1 | TGTGCCAGCAGTTCCCTCCGAGGACAGGGTTTGAACACTGAAGCTTTCTTT | CASSSLRGQGLNTEAFF
- | TRBJ1-2 | TRBV5-1 | TRBD1 | TGCGCCAGCAGCCATGGGACAGGGACCCATGGCTACACCTTC | CASSHGTGTHGYTF
- | TRBJ1-1 | TRBV6-5 | - | TGTGCCAGCAGGAAAAAGGAGCCTGGGACTGAAGCTTTCTTT | CASRKKEPGTEAFF
once | TRBJ2-6 | TRBV19 | - | TGTGCCAGTAGTAATCGGGGCTCTGGGGCCAACGTCCTGACTTTC | CASSNRGSGANVLTF
- | TRBJ2-3 | TRBV3-1/TRBV3-2 | - | TGTGCCAGCAGCCAAGTTGGAACAGGCACAGATACGCAGTATTTT | CASSQVGTGTDTQYF
once | TRBJ1-4 | TRBV30 | - | TGTGCCTGTAACGCTAGGGACTGGTTGTTTTTT | CACNARDWLFF
- | TRBJ2-2 | TRBV7-8 | TRBD2 | TGTGCCAGCAGCTATACGGGACTAGCGGGGTTCACCGGGGAGCTGTTTTTT | CASSYTGLAGFTGELFF
- | TRBJ2-7 | TRBV7-6 | TRBD1 | TGTGCCAGCAGCTTAGCACCGGGACAGACCTACGAGCAGTACTTC | CASSLAPGQTYEQYF
- | TRBJ2-7 | TRBV25-1 | - | TGTGCCAGCAGTGAAGGGCTCCAGGGACTCTACGAGCAGTACTTC | CASSEGLQGLYEQYF
- | TRBJ1-1 | TRBV13 | TRBD1 | TGTGCCAGCAGCCCCAGGGGGGAGGAAGCTTTCTTT | CASSPRGEEAFF
- | TRBJ1-1 | TRBV19 | - | TGTGCCAGTAGCAAGCAGGGAGGTCGCATGAACACTGAAGCTTTCTTT | CASSKQGGRMNTEAFF
- | TRBJ1-1 | TRBV12-3/TRBV12-4 | - | TGTGCAGCATGGGGAGGGAAGAACACTGAAGCTTTCTTT | CAAWGGKNTEAFF
- | TRBJ1-1 | TRBV6-5 | - | TGTGCCAGCAGTTACTCCACCGGGGCTGAAGCTTTCTTT | CASSYSTGAEAFF
- | TRBJ1-5 | TRBV7-2 | - | TGTGCCAGCAGCTCGAGAACAGGAAATCAGCCCCAGCATTTT | CASSSRTGNQPQHF
- | TRBJ1-1 | TRBV19 | - | TGTGCCAGTAGTCGGGGTCTGCTTGGGAACACTGAAGCTTTCTTT | CASSRGLLGNTEAFF
- | TRBJ1-1 | TRBV3-1/TRBV3-2 | - | TGTGCCAGCAGCCAAGAAAGGGGTTGGGCTGCGAACACTGAAGCTTTCTTT | CASSQERGWAANTEAFF
- | TRBJ2-7 | TRBV15 | TRBD2 | TGTGCCACCAGGTGGGGCGGGGGGCCCCAGGAGCAGTACTTC | CATRWGGGPQEQYF
once | TRBJ2-1 | TRBV5-6 | - | TGTGCCAGCAGCTTGGAAGTTCGGGGTGACTACAATGAGCAGTTCTTC | CASSLEVRGDYNEQFF
- | TRBJ2-7 | TRBV30 | TRBD1 | TGTGCCTGGAGTGTGACAGGGGGCTACGAGCAGTACTTC | CAWSVTGGYEQYF
- | TRBJ2-5 | TRBV6-1 | - | TGTGCCAGCAGTGAAGGGAGGGCACAGACCCAGTACTTC | CASSEGRAQTQYF
- | TRBJ2-3 | TRBV2 | TRBD2 | TGTGCCAGCAGTGGGGGGACTAGCGGGTTGCCAGATACGCAGTATTTT | CASSGGTSGLPDTQYF
- | TRBJ1-1 | TRBV7-3 | - | TGTGCCAGCAGCCACGGGGGGTCGAACACTGAAGCTTTCTTT | CASSHGGSNTEAFF
- | TRBJ1-2 | TRBV7-2 | - | TGTGCCAGCAGCCCGGACAGAAACTATGGCTACACCTTC | CASSPDRNYGYTF
- | TRBJ2-6 | TRBV10-3 | - | TGTGCCATCAGTGAAGTCCTATACTCTGGGGCCAACGTCCTGACTTTC | CAISEVLYSGANVLTF
- | TRBJ1-2 | TRBV27 | - | TGTGCCAGCAGTCCTTATTCAAGGGCGGGGCAATATGGCTACACCTTC | CASSPYSRAGQYGYTF
- | TRBJ2-7 | TRBV10-3 | TRBD1 | TGTGCCATCAGTGGGACAGGGAACTCCTACGAGCAGTACTTC | CAISGTGNSYEQYF
- | TRBJ2-1 | TRBV12-3/TRBV12-4 | - | TGTGCCAGCAGAATAAACAATGAGCAGTTCTTC | CASRINNEQFF
- | TRBJ2-7 | TRBV7-8 | - | TGTGCCAGCAGCTCTGACCCGGGGTACGAGCAGTACTTC | CASSSDPGYEQYF
- | TRBJ1-2 | TRBV11-1 | - | TGTGCCAGCAGCCCTGGGGGAGGCGGCTACACCTTC | CASSPGGGGYTF
- | TRBJ1-2 | TRBV11-3 | - | TGTGCCAGCAGCCTCATCGGTGGCTACACCTTC | CASSLIGGYTF
- | TRBJ2-3 | TRBV7-9 | - | TGTGCCAGCAGCCCAGGTAGATTATCTTCCTCCCGCACAGATACGCAGTATTTT | CASSPGRLSSSRTDTQYF
once | TRBJ2-2 | TRBV9 | TRBD1 | TGTGCCAGCAGCACCCCTGGGCAGGGGGACACCGGGGAGCTGTTTTTT | CASSTPGQGDTGELFF
- | TRBJ1-2 | TRBV7-2 | - | TGTGCCAGCAGCTCCCTGCCCGGGACTCCAAACTATGGCTACACCTTC | CASSSLPGTPNYGYTF